A selection of T cell receptor beta chains follows, all from one sample in a study of T cells in Graves' hyperthyroidism and ophthalmopathy. TCRdb re-called the multiplex PCR reads with MiXCR, one entry per CDR3 protein. The sample lists 450,000 to 600,000 distinct CDR3 sequences; approximately 20% were seen once. The source material was blood. The receptors shown here come from a man in his forties or fifties with Graves' ophthalmopathy. Each CDR3 is given with its conserved first and last residue. Fields, in order: D gene, V gene, J gene, clone size, CDR3 protein, CDR3 DNA. A D gene is named only where the DNA matches it firmly. Rows may omit the clone size; those that give it use once, few, many or a size class.

D gene: .
V gene: TRBV12-3/TRBV12-4
J gene: TRBJ2-5
clone size: .
CDR3 protein: CASSLSPLGETQYF
CDR3 DNA: TGTGCCAGCAGTTTATCCCCCCTAGGGGAGACCCAGTACTTC

D gene: .
V gene: TRBV5-5
J gene: TRBJ1-4
clone size: many
CDR3 protein: CASSMTGDANEKLFF
CDR3 DNA: TGTGCCAGCAGCATGACAGGAGATGCTAATGAAAAACTGTTTTTT

D gene: TRBD2
V gene: TRBV27
J gene: TRBJ2-7
clone size: .
CDR3 protein: CASSPAAGGLYEQYF
CDR3 DNA: TGTGCCAGCAGTCCAGCAGCGGGAGGCCTCTACGAGCAGTACTTC

D gene: .
V gene: TRBV7-3
J gene: TRBJ1-1
clone size: once
CDR3 protein: CASSPGRVLDTEAFF
CDR3 DNA: TGTGCCAGCAGCCCCGGGCGGGTTCTGGACACTGAAGCTTTCTTT

D gene: .
V gene: TRBV28
J gene: TRBJ2-1
clone size: many
CDR3 protein: CASSLSSGPLDEQFF
CDR3 DNA: TGTGCCAGCAGTTTAAGTTCGGGACCCCTCGATGAGCAGTTCTTC

D gene: .
V gene: TRBV20-1
J gene: TRBJ2-5
clone size: many
CDR3 protein: CSASGGETQYF
CDR3 DNA: TGCAGTGCTAGTGGCGGAGAGACCCAGTACTTC

D gene: TRBD1
V gene: TRBV9
J gene: TRBJ1-2
clone size: .
CDR3 protein: CASSVDVDRGGYTF
CDR3 DNA: TGTGCCAGCAGCGTAGATGTGGACAGGGGAGGCTACACCTTC

D gene: .
V gene: TRBV20-1
J gene: TRBJ1-6
clone size: few
CDR3 protein: CSASRRQPNSPLHF
CDR3 DNA: TGCAGTGCTAGTAGGCGACAGCCGAATTCACCCCTCCACTTT

D gene: .
V gene: TRBV7-8
J gene: TRBJ2-2
clone size: many
CDR3 protein: CASSLGGADTGELFF
CDR3 DNA: TGTGCCAGCAGCTTAGGGGGGGCGGACACCGGGGAGCTGTTTTTT

D gene: .
V gene: TRBV29-1
J gene: TRBJ2-1
clone size: .
CDR3 protein: CSVESSSLRNEQFF
CDR3 DNA: TGCAGCGTTGAATCTAGCTCCTTGAGAAATGAGCAGTTCTTC

D gene: .
V gene: TRBV28
J gene: TRBJ1-2
clone size: few
CDR3 protein: CASSVNSNGYTF
CDR3 DNA: TGTGCCAGCAGCGTCAACAGCAATGGCTACACCTTC

D gene: .
V gene: TRBV6-1
J gene: TRBJ2-7
clone size: many
CDR3 protein: CASRGTYEQYF
CDR3 DNA: TGTGCCAGTAGGGGGACCTACGAGCAGTACTTC

D gene: .
V gene: TRBV28
J gene: TRBJ2-7
clone size: many
CDR3 protein: CASSFGGLGGGRDYEQYF
CDR3 DNA: TGTGCCAGCAGTTTTGGGGGCCTTGGGGGAGGGAGGGACTACGAGCAGTACTTC

D gene: .
V gene: TRBV12-3/TRBV12-4
J gene: TRBJ1-6
clone size: few
CDR3 protein: CASSLMRYNSPLHF
CDR3 DNA: TGTGCCAGCAGTTTAATGCGGTATAATTCACCCCTCCACTTT

D gene: .
V gene: TRBV5-1
J gene: TRBJ2-7
clone size: many
CDR3 protein: CASSLISGSYEQYF
CDR3 DNA: TGCGCCAGCAGCTTGATCTCAGGGTCCTACGAGCAGTACTTC

D gene: TRBD1
V gene: TRBV30
J gene: TRBJ1-1
clone size: once
CDR3 protein: CAWKSRDRGMNAEAFF
CDR3 DNA: TGTGCCTGGAAAAGTAGAGACAGGGGTATGAACGCTGAAGCTTTCTTT

D gene: TRBD2
V gene: TRBV5-1
J gene: TRBJ2-5
clone size: .
CDR3 protein: CASSFGLAGVETQYF
CDR3 DNA: TGCGCCAGCAGCTTCGGACTAGCGGGAGTGGAGACCCAGTACTTC

D gene: .
V gene: TRBV7-9
J gene: TRBJ1-2
clone size: few
CDR3 protein: CASSSGTTLYGYTF
CDR3 DNA: TGTGCCAGCAGCTCGGGGACAACACTCTATGGCTACACCTTC

D gene: .
V gene: TRBV3-1
J gene: TRBJ2-7
clone size: .
CDR3 protein: CASSQELQSTYEQYF
CDR3 DNA: TGTGCCAGCAGCCAAGAGTTACAGTCCACCTACGAGCAGTACTTC

D gene: TRBD1
V gene: TRBV6-5
J gene: TRBJ2-5
clone size: .
CDR3 protein: CASSYLTGRGLETQYF
CDR3 DNA: TGTGCCAGCAGTTACCTCACGGGCAGGGGGTTAGAGACCCAGTACTTC

D gene: .
V gene: TRBV20-1
J gene: TRBJ2-3
clone size: many
CDR3 protein: CSARGHRLPSTDTQYF
CDR3 DNA: TGCAGTGCTAGGGGCCACAGGTTACCTAGCACAGATACGCAGTATTTT

D gene: .
V gene: TRBV11-2
J gene: TRBJ2-2
clone size: many
CDR3 protein: CASSLFGELFF
CDR3 DNA: TGTGCCAGCAGCTTATTCGGGGAGCTGTTTTTT

D gene: TRBD2
V gene: TRBV12-3/TRBV12-4
J gene: TRBJ2-1
clone size: many
CDR3 protein: CASPPPGLEGNEQFF
CDR3 DNA: TGTGCCAGCCCCCCCCCGGGACTAGAGGGCAATGAGCAGTTCTTC

D gene: .
V gene: TRBV2
J gene: TRBJ2-7
clone size: .
CDR3 protein: CASSLPSGGATYEQYF
CDR3 DNA: TGTGCCAGCAGCCTTCCCTCCGGGGGAGCGACCTACGAGCAGTACTTC

D gene: TRBD1
V gene: TRBV20-1
J gene: TRBJ2-3
clone size: many
CDR3 protein: CSAWDSITSFSTDTQYF
CDR3 DNA: TGCAGTGCGTGGGACAGCATCACCAGCTTTAGCACAGATACGCAGTATTTT

D gene: TRBD2
V gene: TRBV27
J gene: TRBJ2-1
clone size: .
CDR3 protein: CASSLLADNEQFF
CDR3 DNA: TGTGCCAGCAGTTTGCTAGCGGACAATGAGCAGTTCTTC

D gene: .
V gene: TRBV5-5
J gene: TRBJ2-1
clone size: .
CDR3 protein: CASSLVVLASGNEQFF
CDR3 DNA: TGTGCCAGCAGCTTGGTGGTTCTAGCGTCGGGCAATGAGCAGTTCTTC

D gene: .
V gene: TRBV12-3/TRBV12-4
J gene: TRBJ2-2
clone size: many
CDR3 protein: CASRRGTTNTGELFF
CDR3 DNA: TGTGCCAGCAGGCGCGGGACAACCAACACCGGGGAGCTGTTTTTT

D gene: TRBD2
V gene: TRBV20-1
J gene: TRBJ2-2
clone size: few
CDR3 protein: CSARGTSGSNTGELFF
CDR3 DNA: TGCAGTGCTAGAGGTACTAGCGGGAGTAACACCGGGGAGCTGTTTTTT

D gene: .
V gene: TRBV12-3/TRBV12-4
J gene: TRBJ1-6
clone size: .
CDR3 protein: CASSPPGANSPLHF
CDR3 DNA: TGTGCCAGCAGTCCTCCGGGGGCCAATTCACCCCTCCACTTT

D gene: .
V gene: TRBV6-1
J gene: TRBJ2-7
clone size: .
CDR3 protein: CATSSAMDFYEQYF
CDR3 DNA: TGTGCCACCTCGTCGGCTATGGATTTCTACGAGCAGTACTTC

D gene: TRBD2
V gene: TRBV28
J gene: TRBJ2-7
clone size: .
CDR3 protein: CVSSPRGGRDEQYF
CDR3 DNA: TGTGTCAGCAGCCCCCGGGGCGGGAGAGACGAGCAGTACTTC

D gene: .
V gene: TRBV9
J gene: TRBJ1-6
clone size: few
CDR3 protein: CASSVDFRGGSNSPLHF
CDR3 DNA: TGTGCCAGCAGCGTAGATTTTCGGGGTGGGAGTAATTCACCCCTCCACTTT

D gene: .
V gene: TRBV6-4
J gene: TRBJ1-1
clone size: few
CDR3 protein: CASSDSNGGTEAFF
CDR3 DNA: TGTGCCAGCAGTGACTCGAACGGGGGCACTGAAGCTTTCTTT

D gene: .
V gene: TRBV15
J gene: TRBJ1-2
clone size: few
CDR3 protein: CATSRDHGGNYGYTF
CDR3 DNA: TGTGCCACCAGCAGAGATCATGGCGGGAACTATGGCTACACCTTC

D gene: .
V gene: TRBV12-3/TRBV12-4
J gene: TRBJ1-2
clone size: many
CDR3 protein: CASSVQGVSGYTF
CDR3 DNA: TGTGCCAGCAGTGTACAGGGAGTCTCTGGCTACACCTTC

D gene: .
V gene: TRBV29-1
J gene: TRBJ1-2
clone size: .
CDR3 protein: CSAPGGAGYTF
CDR3 DNA: TGCAGCGCCCCGGGAGGGGCTGGCTACACCTTC

D gene: .
V gene: TRBV5-1
J gene: TRBJ2-1
clone size: few
CDR3 protein: CASSLDNRVYNEQFF
CDR3 DNA: TGCGCCAGCAGCTTGGACAACAGGGTCTACAATGAGCAGTTCTTC

D gene: .
V gene: TRBV14
J gene: TRBJ1-3
clone size: .
CDR3 protein: CASSQESGNTIYF
CDR3 DNA: TGTGCCAGCAGCCAAGAAAGCGGAAACACCATATATTTT

D gene: .
V gene: TRBV20-1
J gene: TRBJ2-7
clone size: many
CDR3 protein: CSARDPARAQLGGYEQYF
CDR3 DNA: TGCAGTGCTAGAGATCCGGCAAGGGCACAGCTTGGAGGCTACGAGCAGTACTTC

D gene: .
V gene: TRBV28
J gene: TRBJ2-7
clone size: many
CDR3 protein: CASSLWGGYEQYF
CDR3 DNA: TGTGCCAGCAGTTTATGGGGCGGTTACGAGCAGTACTTC

D gene: .
V gene: TRBV20-1
J gene: TRBJ2-7
clone size: .
CDR3 protein: CSASSPTYQSYEQYF
CDR3 DNA: TGCAGTGCTAGCTCCCCGACATACCAGTCCTACGAGCAGTACTTC

D gene: TRBD1
V gene: TRBV3-1
J gene: TRBJ1-3
clone size: .
CDR3 protein: CASSRVTGAGNTIYF
CDR3 DNA: TGTGCCAGCAGCCGAGTGACAGGGGCTGGAAACACCATATATTTT

D gene: .
V gene: TRBV20-1
J gene: TRBJ1-6
clone size: few
CDR3 protein: CSASGSRGSNNSPLHF
CDR3 DNA: TGCAGTGCTAGTGGTTCGAGGGGTTCTAATAATTCACCCCTCCACTTT

D gene: TRBD1
V gene: TRBV10-3
J gene: TRBJ1-6
clone size: few
CDR3 protein: CAISESTGASLDSPLHF
CDR3 DNA: TGTGCCATCAGTGAGTCGACAGGGGCGAGTTTGGATTCACCCCTCCACTTT

D gene: .
V gene: TRBV13
J gene: TRBJ2-1
clone size: .
CDR3 protein: CASSRGGGPYNEQFF
CDR3 DNA: TGTGCCAGCAGCCGAGGGGGAGGGCCCTACAATGAGCAGTTCTTC

D gene: TRBD2
V gene: TRBV28
J gene: TRBJ2-7
clone size: many
CDR3 protein: CASSLRTSGRSYEQYF
CDR3 DNA: TGTGCCAGCAGTTTAAGGACTAGCGGGAGGTCCTACGAGCAGTACTTC

D gene: TRBD1
V gene: TRBV11-2
J gene: TRBJ2-5
clone size: many
CDR3 protein: CASSSPSGGWETQYF
CDR3 DNA: TGTGCCAGCAGCTCCCCGTCAGGGGGCTGGGAGACCCAGTACTTC

D gene: TRBD2
V gene: TRBV10-1
J gene: TRBJ2-2
clone size: few
CDR3 protein: CASSDGTSGFPGELFF
CDR3 DNA: TGCGCCAGCAGTGATGGGACTAGCGGGTTTCCCGGGGAGCTGTTTTTT

D gene: .
V gene: TRBV11-3
J gene: TRBJ2-1
clone size: many
CDR3 protein: CASSATGNEQFF
CDR3 DNA: TGTGCCAGCAGCGCGACCGGGAATGAGCAGTTCTTC

D gene: TRBD1
V gene: TRBV9
J gene: TRBJ1-1
clone size: .
CDR3 protein: CASSVGASTSHDRGLNTEAFF
CDR3 DNA: TGTGCCAGCAGCGTAGGAGCAAGCACGAGCCACGACAGGGGCCTGAACACTGAAGCTTTCTTT

D gene: .
V gene: TRBV2
J gene: TRBJ2-1
clone size: many
CDR3 protein: CASSEYRNEQFF
CDR3 DNA: TGTGCCAGCAGTGAGTATCGCAATGAGCAGTTCTTC

D gene: .
V gene: TRBV29-1
J gene: TRBJ2-3
clone size: few
CDR3 protein: CSARVATSTDTQYF
CDR3 DNA: TGCAGCGCCAGGGTGGCGACTAGCACAGATACGCAGTATTTT

D gene: TRBD2
V gene: TRBV7-2
J gene: TRBJ2-1
clone size: .
CDR3 protein: CASGPSGARNEQFF
CDR3 DNA: TGTGCCAGCGGCCCTAGCGGGGCCCGCAATGAGCAGTTCTTC

D gene: .
V gene: TRBV7-9
J gene: TRBJ2-1
clone size: .
CDR3 protein: CASSPPITRNEQFF
CDR3 DNA: TGTGCCAGCAGCCCACCTATTACTAGGAATGAGCAGTTCTTC